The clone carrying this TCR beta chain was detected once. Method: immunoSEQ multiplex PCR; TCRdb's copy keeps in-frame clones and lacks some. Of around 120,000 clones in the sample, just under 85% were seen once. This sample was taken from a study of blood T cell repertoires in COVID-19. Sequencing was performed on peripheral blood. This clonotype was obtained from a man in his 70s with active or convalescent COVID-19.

CDR3 sequence (DNA): TGTGCCAGCAGTTCCGCCGCCGGGACAGGGGGCTCCGTTGGTTACACCTTC. Translation: CASSSAAGTGGSVGYTF. This chain joins TRBV28 and TRBJ1-2; TRBD1 matches at 12 bases. The CDR3 totals 17 residues. Looked up from germline, CDR1 is MDHEN and CDR2 is SYDVKM. V lost 4 bases, J lost 11 bases, and 17 bases stayed unmatched.